Listed here are 31 T cell receptor beta chains from one sample, sequenced in a study of Graves' ophthalmopathy and Graves' hyperthyroidism. Amplified material comprised TCR beta CDR3 regions derived from RNA transcripts. RT-PCR in the first round used HTBI primers; a second-round multiplex PCR followed. TCRdb re-derived calls from the multiplex PCR reads in MiXCR, one entry per CDR3 protein. The profile shows roughly 500,000 distinct CDR3 sequences, over 13% of them singletons. Sequencing used blood. These receptors all come from a woman in her twenties or thirties with Graves' ophthalmopathy.

CDR3 region: CASSFAPQGRTEAFF. Written as DNA, the CDR3 is TGTGCCAGCAGTTTCGCCCCCCAAGGGAGGACTGAAGCTTTCTTT. This chain links TRBV12-3 or TRBV12-4 with TRBJ1-1; D gene ambiguous. Trimming stripped 3 bases from V and 5 bases from J, with 16 bases between. This CDR3 region has 15 residues.

This clonotype was seen repeatedly, ten times or more. The gene calls are TRBV4-2 and TRBJ1-2; D might be TRBD1 (6 bases). Germline V gene data show CDR1 as LGHNA and CDR2 as YNFKEQ. V was trimmed by 0 bases and J by 7 bases, leaving 18 bases between them. CDR3 length equals 16 residues. In nucleotides, the CDR3 is TGTGCCAGCAGCCAAGATCCGGGGGGCTACGGTGGTGGCTACACCTTC. Protein product: CASSQDPGGYGGGYTF.

There are a few counts of this clonotype. It may be a read error: a sequence one base away is much more abundant. The chain couples TRBV11-2 to TRBJ1-1; 9 bases fit TRBD1. Per the germline V gene, CDR1 is SGHAT and CDR2 is FQNNGV. The CDR3 extends over 18 amino acids. In DNA form, the CDR3 reads TGTGCCAGCAGCCCTCGGCCGGACAGGGGACAGAGAAGCACTGAAGCTTGCTTT. Amino acids: CASSPRPDRGQRSTEACF.

There are many counts of this clonotype. The rearrangement links TRBV7-2 to TRBJ2-5; D perhaps matches TRBD1 (5 bases). Germline values: CDR1 SGHTA, CDR2 FQGNSA. V was cut by 5 bases and J by 5 bases, with 15 bases left in between. The CDR3 loop spans 14 amino acids. This CDR3 reads CASSHDSLRETQYF. In DNA, the CDR3 is TGTGCCAGCAGCCACGACAGCTTGCGGGAGACCCAGTACTTC.

This clonotype was seen at least ten times. This rearrangement joins TRBV6-1 to TRBJ1-2, with D possibly being TRBD1 (5 bases). The CDR3 has 13 residues. Germline V lookup: CDR1 MNHNS, CDR2 SASEGT. Trimming pared 6 bases from V and 8 bases from J, leaving 16 bases between. The CDR3: CASRLQGSLGYTF. DNA for the CDR3: TGTGCCAGCAGACTCCAGGGTTCTCTCGGCTACACCTTC.

This clonotype was detected many times. The rearrangement uses TRBV6-1 and TRBJ1-1, with D possibly TRBD1 on 5 matching bases. Trimming took 0 bases from V and 5 from J, leaving 7 bases between them. Germline lookup yields CDR1 MNHNS and CDR2 SASEGT. The CDR3 runs 13 residues. The CDR3 reads CASSEAGDTEAFF. In DNA form, the CDR3 reads TGTGCCAGCAGTGAAGCGGGGGATACTGAAGCTTTCTTT.

This clonotype appeared many times. The chain links TRBV24-1 to TRBJ1-2; 8 bases are shared with TRBD1. The V gene end was trimmed by 10 bases and the J gene end by 2 bases; junction bases not matched to a gene: 8. This CDR3 has 14 amino acids. The germline gives CDR1 KGHDR, CDR2 SFDVKD. The CDR3 loop reads CATSRQGSNYGYTF. CDR3 sequence (DNA): TGTGCCACTTCAAGACAGGGGAGCAACTATGGCTACACCTTC.

This sequence joins TRBV30 and TRBJ2-2; maybe TRBD2 (5 bases). From germline, CDR1 is GTSNPN and CDR2 SVGIG (reference sequence). Trimming cost V 2 bases and J 2 bases, with 6 bases left between them. This CDR3 is built from 13 residues. The CDR3 spells CAWSRDNTGELFF. The CDR3 coding sequence is TGTGCCTGGAGTCGGGATAACACCGGGGAGCTGTTTTTT.

This clonotype showed up just a few times. The V call is TRBV12-3 or TRBV12-4, the J call TRBJ2-2; no firm D call. This CDR3 is built from 14 residues. Trimming took off 5 bases at V and 6 bases at J, with 13 bases between the two ends. The CDR3 loop is CASSHEAGSGELFF. CDR3 sequence (DNA): TGTGCCAGCAGTCACGAGGCTGGATCCGGGGAGCTGTTTTTT.

In its sample, this clonotype was seen many times. The chain carries TRBV2 and TRBJ1-1; D not resolved. Germline CDR1 reads SNHLY; CDR2 reads FYNNEI. V was shortened by 2 bases and J by 0 bases, with 7 bases between the two germline ends. The CDR3 totals 14 residues. The CDR3 region is CASSENLLNTEAFF. The CDR3, as DNA: TGTGCCAGCAGTGAAAACTTATTGAACACTGAAGCTTTCTTT.

This clonotype showed up many times. V gene TRBV24-1 combines with J gene TRBJ1-2, with a weak D call TRBD1 (6 bases). The CDR3 sequence is 13 residues long. V shed 4 bases and J shed 8 bases, with 13 bases lying between them. Per germline, CDR1 KGHDR and CDR2 SFDVKD. CDR3 in amino acids: CATSEHQGRGYTF. The CDR3 DNA sequence: TGTGCCACCAGTGAACACCAGGGGCGAGGCTACACCTTC.

This clonotype has a count of ten or more. J is TRBJ1-6 and V is TRBV7-9, with a possible D match to TRBD1 (5 bases). Germline V gene sequence: CDR1 SEHNR, CDR2 FQNEAQ (reference sequence). Deletions cut 1 base from V and 11 bases from J, with 15 bases between. CDR3 size: 15 residues. CDR3 in DNA: TGTGCCAGCAGCTTAGGGGGGGTTGGAGAACCACCCCTCCACTTT. It yields the protein CASSLGGVGEPPLHF.

The rearrangement links TRBV12-3 or TRBV12-4 to TRBJ2-6; the D is unclear. The CDR3 contains 16 residues. The V end lost 4 bases, the J end lost 2 bases, and 12 bases lay between the germline ends. CDR3 loop: CASSSRRWAGANVLTF. The CDR3 region has the DNA TGTGCCAGCAGTTCCAGGAGATGGGCTGGGGCCAACGTCCTGACTTTC.

Only a few counts were recorded for this clonotype. This chain connects TRBV18 to TRBJ1-1; D remains unclear. V shed 2 bases and J shed 6 bases, with 13 bases lying between them. Germline V gene lookup returns CDR1 KGHSH and CDR2 LQKENI. The CDR3 totals 14 residues. This CDR3 reads CASSPNRGGPEAFF. CDR3 coding DNA: TGTGCCAGCTCACCAAACCGCGGCGGGCCTGAAGCTTTCTTT. The full variable domain, with the rest looked up from reference TRBV18 and TRBJ1-1, is NAGVMQNPRHLVRRRGQEARLRCSPMKGHSHVYWYRQLPEEGLKFMVYLQKENIIDESGMPKERFSAEFPKEGPSILRIQQVVRGDSAAYFCASSPNRGGPEAFFGQGTRLTVV.

This clonotype has ten or more counts. This chain connects TRBV19 to TRBJ2-2; 9 bases map to TRBD2. CDR1 LNHDA and CDR2 SQIVND come from the germline V gene (reference sequence). CDR3 length equals 15 residues. Losses at the gene ends were 5 bases for V and 2 bases for J; bases not matched to a gene: 3. The CDR3 loop is CASSVLAGNTGELFF. The CDR3 nucleotides read TGTGCCAGTAGTGTACTAGCGGGTAACACCGGGGAGCTGTTTTTT.

This clonotype was picked up many times. DNA for the CDR3: TGCGCCAGCAGCTTGGGTTCGGGGGGCTCTAACTATGGCTACACCTTC. This encodes CASSLGSGGSNYGYTF. This chain connects TRBV5-1 to TRBJ1-2; perhaps TRBD1 as D (6 bases). The CDR3 consists of 16 residues. The germline V and J ends were trimmed by 0 bases and 0 bases, with 12 bases remaining between them. Germline lookup yields CDR1 SGHRS and CDR2 YFSETQ.

Remarks on this clonotype: This may be a read error: a much more frequent sequence differs by one nucleotide. This chain connects TRBV6-5 to TRBJ2-5; 8 nucleotides match TRBD1. The CDR3 covers 17 residues. The germline gives CDR1 MNHEY, CDR2 SVGAGI. CDR3 in amino acids: CASSYTWTGRSQETKYF. CDR3 nucleotides: TGTGCCAGCAGTTACACCTGGACAGGGCGATCTCAAGAGACCAAGTACTTC.

This clonotype showed up many times. The chain carries TRBV7-2 and TRBJ2-2; no definite D call. V was clipped by 7 bases and J by 5 bases, with 14 bases between them. The CDR3 length is 14 residues. CDR1 is SGHTA, CDR2 FQGNSA, per germline. The CDR3 DNA follows: TGTGCCAGCACCGTACGTCGGGTAACCGGGGAGCTGTTTTTT. This sequence encodes CASTVRRVTGELFF.

This clonotype came up many times. This chain connects TRBV15 to TRBJ1-3, with unresolved D. V dropped 0 bases and J dropped 1 base, with 7 bases sitting between them. The CDR3 consists of 15 residues. Looked up from germline, CDR1 is LNHNV and CDR2 is YYDKDF (reference sequence). The DNA for the CDR3 is TGTGCCACCAGCAGAGATATGCGGTCTGGAAACACCATATATTTT. Amino acids: CATSRDMRSGNTIYF. Full variable domain (rest looked up from reference TRBV15 and TRBJ1-3): DAMVIQNPRYQVTQFGKPVTLSCSQTLNHNVMYWYQQKSSQAPKLLFHYYDKDFNNEADTPDNFQSRRPNTSFCFLDIRSPGLGDTAMYLCATSRDMRSGNTIYFGEGSWLTVV.

This clonotype appeared a few times. The junction departs from the called germline gene at one end, perhaps through a read error. The rearrangement uses TRBV2 and TRBJ1-5; TRBD1 agrees at 8 bases. Germline V lookup: CDR1 SNHLY, CDR2 FYNNEI. The CDR3 has 17 amino acids. DNA of the CDR3: TGTGCCAGCCTCCAAGGACAGGGTGGTGGGGGCAATCAGCCCAAGCATTTT. Protein product: CASLQGQGGGGNQPKHF.

This clonotype was observed a handful of times. A single base separates this from a much larger clone, so it may be a read error. The rearrangement joins TRBV12-3 or TRBV12-4 to TRBJ2-2; 8 positions agree with TRBD2. The CDR3 sequence is 12 residues long. In DNA, the CDR3 is TGTGCCAGCAGCCGGGAGGGCGGGGAGCTGTGTTTT. The encoded protein is CASSREGGELCF.

This clonotype was seen a handful of times. The chain has TRBV28 and TRBJ1-1; weak D call: TRBD1 (5 bases). The germline V gene encodes CDR1 MDHEN and CDR2 SYDVKM. The ends were cut back, 6 bases at V and 4 bases at J, with 12 bases in the middle. The CDR3 runs to 13 residues. CDR3 amino acids: CASRPRGITEAFF. DNA of the CDR3: TGTGCCAGCAGACCAAGGGGAATCACTGAAGCTTTCTTT.

Ten or more counts support this clonotype. The chain has TRBV20-1 and TRBJ1-5, with 9 bases aligning to TRBD1. The CDR3 spans 14 residues. Germline V CDR1 and CDR2: DFQATT, SNEGSKA (reference sequence). The trim removed 3 bases at V and 5 bases at J, leaving 5 bases unmatched. In DNA, the CDR3 is TGCAGTGCTAGTCCGGGACAGGGACATCAGCCCCAGCATTTT. Protein: CSASPGQGHQPQHF.

On this clonotype itself: Since a much larger clone is just one base distant, this may be a read error. The V gene is TRBV7-9, the J gene TRBJ2-7, with D perhaps TRBD2 (5 bases). The V gene's germline CDR1 is SEHNR and CDR2 FQNEAQ (reference sequence). The CDR3 contains 14 residues. In nucleotides, the CDR3 is TGTGCCAGCAGCCTAGCATTAATGGGCCACGAGCAGTACGTC. Its protein is CASSLALMGHEQYV.

The sample holds a few counts of this clonotype. This chain joins TRBV29-1 and TRBJ2-5, with D unclear. Germline loops: CDR1 SQVTM, CDR2 ANQGSEA. CDR3 length equals 11 residues. Between the trimmed V and J ends, which lost 4 bases and 5 bases, there was a span of 8 bases. The CDR3 region has the DNA TGCAGCGTTGTTGGGCCCGAGACCCAGTACTTC. This translates into CSVVGPETQYF.

The rearrangement links TRBV6-2 or TRBV6-3 to TRBJ1-3; 8 bases line up with TRBD1. J lost 1 base, V lost 8 bases, and 22 bases had no gene match. Germline V gene sequence: CDR1 MNHEY, CDR2 SVGEGT. The CDR3 is 20 amino acids. CDR3 DNA sequence: TGTGCCAGCTTGTTTGTCGGTGACTCTTTAAGACAGGGGTCTGGAAACACCATATATTTT. Its translation is CASLFVGDSLRQGSGNTIYF.

Ten or more counts support this clonotype. V usage is TRBV12-3 or TRBV12-4 and J usage is TRBJ2-7; weak D call: TRBD2 (6 bases). Trimming left V 6 bases short and J 5 bases short, with 11 bases between. The CDR3 extends over 12 amino acids. The CDR3 bases are TGTGCCAGCAGCAAGGGACTCGACGAGCAGTACTTC. Translating it yields CASSKGLDEQYF.

In its sample, this clonotype was seen many times. The V and J genes are TRBV15 and TRBJ1-5; 7 bases fit TRBD1. V shed 5 bases and J 5 bases; nucleotides not matched to a gene: 9. Germline CDR1 is LNHNV and CDR2 is YYDKDF (reference sequence). The CDR3 is made up of 15 amino acids. Here the CDR3 DNA reads TGTGCCACCAGCTCAACAGGGACAGTTGATCAGCCCCAGCATTTT. As protein: CATSSTGTVDQPQHF.

This clonotype came up a few times. This rearrangement joins TRBV30 to TRBJ1-2; D is possibly TRBD1 (5 bases). Germline V gives CDR1 GTSNPN, CDR2 SVGIG (reference sequence). V was pared by 7 bases and J by 3 bases, with 12 bases between. CDR3 length equals 12 residues. The CDR3 reads CALGELDYGYTF. CDR3 bases: TGTGCCTTAGGGGAGTTGGACTATGGCTACACCTTC. Complete variable domain (other parts from reference TRBV30 and TRBJ1-2): SQTIHQWPATLVQPVGSPLSLECTVEGTSNPNLYWYRQAAGRGLQLLFYSVGIGQISSEVPQNLSASRPQDRQFILSSKKLLLSDSGFYLCALGELDYGYTFGSGTRLTVV.

The V call is TRBV7-8, the J call TRBJ2-4; D gene uncertain. The V and J ends lost 1 base and 6 bases respectively, with 16 bases between them. The germline V gene encodes CDR1 SGHVS and CDR2 FQNEAQ. The CDR3 consists of 16 residues. The CDR3 sequence: CASSLGWLGIGNIQYF. CDR3 in DNA: TGTGCCAGCAGCTTAGGATGGCTGGGGATCGGAAACATTCAGTACTTC.

This clonotype was counted many times. The rearrangement links TRBV14 to TRBJ2-7; 8 bases fit TRBD2. V gave up 6 bases and J gave up 6 bases; unmatched junction bases: 7. In germline, CDR1 is SGHDN, CDR2 FVKESK. CDR3 length: 13 amino acids. CDR3 amino acids: CASSSWTSSEQYF. As DNA, the CDR3 is TGTGCCAGCAGTTCGTGGACTAGCTCCGAGCAGTACTTC. The full variable domain, in which reference TRBV14 and TRBJ2-7 provide the parts outside the CDR3, is EAGVTQFPSHSVIEKGQTVTLRCDPISGHDNLYWYRRVMGKEIKFLLHFVKESKQDESGMPNNRFLAERTGGTYSTLKVQPAELEDSGVYFCASSSWTSSEQYFGPGTRLTVT.